This T cell receptor beta chain was identified during a study of blood T cell repertoires in COVID-19. About the study: Samples came from the United States, Italy and Spain, spanning acute and convalescent COVID-19. PBMCs, B-cell-depleted T cells, or T cells were the source of the cDNA or gDNA that made up the material.

Authors' analysis steps: Amplification with reference gene primers provided the estimates of nucleated cell counts. Clones were sequenced by immunoSEQ multiplex PCR, and TCRdb holds only the in-frame ones, with some missing. The DNA gave D and trimming, while V, J and clone size come from that table. Of approximately 100,000 clones in the sample, approximately 85% were seen once. CDR3 length: 10 residues. V was shortened by 10 bases and J by 8 bases, with 5 bases between the two germline ends. Germline assignment: CDR1 KGHDR and CDR2 SFDVKD. This clonotype originated in a human donor in a cohort sampled during active COVID-19. The sequenced sample was peripheral blood. The chain combines TRBV24-1 with TRBJ1-6; D gene ambiguous. CDR3 bases: TGTGCCACATCGGATTCACCCCTCCACTTT. Translation gives CATSDSPLHF.